Listed here is a single T cell receptor beta chain. Source study methods: Reference gene primer amplification in the assay estimated nucleated cell counts. This table comes from immunoSEQ multiplex PCR, and its TCRdb copy is limited to in-frame clones, with some not included. V, J and clone size reflect that table, while D and trimming were determined from the DNA. The profile covers roughly 150,000 clones, with about four fifths appearing a single time and over 11% taken by the ten largest. The source of the sample is a study of blood T cell repertoires in COVID-19. Turning to the study itself: The United States, Italy and Spain provided the acute and convalescent COVID-19 samples. PBMCs, B-cell-depleted T cells, or T cells provided the cDNA or gDNA that made up the material.

The CDR3 runs to 16 residues. Germline CDR1 reads LNHDA; CDR2 reads SQIVND (reference sequence). Trimming removed 5 bases from V and 2 bases from J, with 13 bases in between. This chain joins TRBV19 and TRBJ2-6; possibly TRBD2 for D (5 bases). The specimen was peripheral blood. The origin of this receptor is an elderly woman with acute or convalescent COVID-19. CDR3 in amino acids: CASSRGARTGANVLTF. In nucleotides, the CDR3 is TGTGCCAGTAGTCGGGGAGCCCGCACTGGGGCCAACGTCCTGACTTTC.